A selection of T cell receptor beta chains follows, all from one sample in a study of beta chain features in type 1 diabetes. Sequencing was performed with immunoSEQ multiplex PCR; in TCRdb, only in-frame clones are kept and a portion is missing. The repertoire includes fewer than 500,000 clones, approximately 15% of them detected once, and roughly 0.033% sits in the top ten. The specimen was naive CD4+ T cells from blood. These receptors were obtained from a man aged 25-40 years in good health. Both conserved end residues are part of each CDR3. D genes are given only for firm matches. Part of the rows lack a size; the others show once, few, many or a class for expanded clones.

V: TRBV4-3; J: TRBJ2-1; D: NA; size: NA; CDR3: CASSQEGASRVSEQFF; DNA: TGCGCCAGCAGCCAAGAAGGGGCTAGCAGAGTTTCGGAGCAGTTCTTC
V: TRBV30; J: TRBJ2-3; D: NA; size: NA; CDR3: CAWSVLGRTDTQYF; DNA: TGTGCCTGGAGTGTACTCGGACGCACAGATACGCAGTATTTT
V: TRBV19; J: TRBJ2-3; D: TRBD2; size: few; CDR3: CASSDTSGRTDTQYF; DNA: TGTGCCAGTAGTGATACTAGCGGGAGAACAGATACGCAGTATTTT
V: TRBV9; J: TRBJ2-4; D: TRBD2; size: few; CDR3: CASSGTRKNIQYF; DNA: TGTGCCAGCAGCGGGACTAGAAAAAACATTCAGTACTTC
V: TRBV4-3; J: TRBJ1-2; D: NA; size: NA; CDR3: CASSQAFDRSPRGYGYTF; DNA: TGCGCCAGCAGCCAAGCCTTCGACAGGTCCCCTCGCGGGTATGGCTACACCTTC
V: TRBV7-3; J: TRBJ2-1; D: TRBD2; size: NA; CDR3: CASSPSGGRGSVEQFF; DNA: TGTGCCAGCAGCCCCTCCGGGGGGAGAGGTTCGGTTGAGCAGTTCTTC
V: TRBV7-2; J: TRBJ1-2; D: NA; size: few; CDR3: CASSLLRAGGYTF; DNA: TGTGCCAGCAGCTTACTGAGGGCGGGTGGCTACACCTTC
V: TRBV9; J: TRBJ2-2; D: NA; size: NA; CDR3: CASSVRFTGELFF; DNA: TGTGCCAGCAGCGTAAGGTTCACCGGGGAGCTGTTTTTT
V: TRBV9; J: TRBJ2-2; D: NA; size: NA; CDR3: CASSVQGGATGELFF; DNA: TGTGCCAGCAGCGTGCAGGGGGGAGCAACCGGGGAGCTGTTTTTT
V: TRBV25-1; J: TRBJ2-5; D: TRBD1; size: few; CDR3: CASSVAPGQQSQYF; DNA: TGTGCCAGCAGTGTGGCTCCGGGACAGCAATCCCAGTACTTC
V: TRBV7-9; J: TRBJ2-1; D: NA; size: NA; CDR3: CASSPMTAPLSSYNEQFF; DNA: TGTGCCAGCAGCCCCATGACGGCACCCCTCAGCTCCTACAATGAGCAGTTCTTC